This T cell receptor (beta chain) stems from a study of cytotoxic CD8 clonotypes in ibrutinib-treated CLL. Study at large: Of a cohort that held some eleven relapsed/refractory and 15 treatment-naive patients, some 17 were IGHV unmutated. Collecting the response samples happened after a median 12 months of treatment, with a range of 6 to 36.

Using immunoSEQ multiplex PCR, the repertoire was profiled, and TCRdb retains in-frame clones only, with some absent. The table shows around 40,000 clones, with under 80% occurring only once. On this clone itself: The antigen is not known.

Findings and caveats of the study: Clonality at baseline surpassed age-matched healthy donors and tracked circulating CD8+ T-cell counts.

Trimming removed 3 bases from V and 6 bases from J, with 12 bases in between. CDR1 and CDR2 from the germline V gene are MDHEN and SYDVKM. The CDR3 is 14 amino acids. V usage is TRBV28 and J usage is TRBJ2-1, with a possible D match to TRBD2 (5 bases). This receptor was taken from a human donor with chronic lymphocytic leukemia. The sample was PBMCs, taken at disease progression, from a patient treated with ibrutinib. The CDR3 sequence is CASSFGVLGNEQFF. CDR3 nucleotide sequence: TGTGCCAGCAGTTTCGGGGTTCTAGGCAATGAGCAGTTCTTC. Full variable domain (missing parts from reference TRBV28 and TRBJ2-1): DVKVTQSSRYLVKRTGEKVFLECVQDMDHENMFWYRQDPGLGLRLIYFSYDVKMKEKGDIPEGYSVSREKKERFSLILESASTNQTSMYLCASSFGVLGNEQFFGPGTRLTVL.